This TCR beta chain comes out of a study of Ad26.COV2.S vaccination and SARS-CoV-2 variants. Sequencing used immunoSEQ multiplex PCR; TCRdb keeps in-frame clones, though not all of them. Seen here are roughly 300,000 clones, about 88% observed once, and the top ten hold approximately 11%. This sample's treatment: some 20 received Ad26.COV2.S at low or high dose, single or two shots; roughly 5 received placebo; per-sample allocation not given. All samples were drawn on day 63, counting from the first vaccine or placebo injection. This receptor was obtained from a person between 18 and 59 years old who received the Ad26.COV2.S COVID-19 vaccine or a placebo. Sequencing was performed on peripheral blood, taken in a trial of Ad26.COV2.S vaccine versus placebo.

CDR3 protein: CASSHHPQDRGNTGELFF. For the CDR3, the DNA is TGCGCCAGCAGCCATCACCCACAGGACAGGGGCAACACCGGGGAGCTGTTTTTT. V gene TRBV4-1 combines with J gene TRBJ2-2, with 9 bases fitting TRBD1. Germline V gene lookup returns CDR1 MGHRA and CDR2 YSYEKL. The CDR3 loop spans 18 amino acids. The ends lost 3 bases at V and 2 bases at J; junction bases unmatched: 10.